This T cell receptor beta chain is from a study of blood T cell repertoires in COVID-19. Study information: Samples taken during acute and convalescent COVID-19 were collected in the United States, Italy and Spain. Sample material is recorded as cDNA or gDNA derived from T cells, B-cell-depleted T cells, or PBMCs.

CDR1 GTSNPN and CDR2 SVGIG come from the germline V gene (reference sequence). This CDR3 comprises 15 residues. The junction had 6 bases not matched to a gene; V was cut back by 3 bases and J by 0 bases. Study processing details: Using reference gene primer amplification, nucleated cell counts were estimated. TCRdb keeps only in-frame clones here, not all; method: immunoSEQ multiplex PCR. The V and J calls and clone size are taken from that table; D and trimming were inferred from the DNA. The data contain 110,000 to 150,000 clones, 80% of them singletons. The sequence was collected from a woman aged 50 to 60 with acute or convalescent COVID-19. The chain links TRBV30 to TRBJ2-7, with TRBD1 matching over 9 bases. The sample was peripheral blood. This chain's CDR3 is CAWRATGGLSYEQYF. The DNA of the CDR3 is TGTGCCTGGAGGGCAACAGGGGGCCTCTCCTACGAGCAGTACTTC. The complete variable domain, with remaining parts taken from reference TRBV30 and TRBJ2-7, reads SQTIHQWPATLVQPVGSPLSLECTVEGTSNPNLYWYRQAAGRGLQLLFYSVGIGQISSEVPQNLSASRPQDRQFILSSKKLLLSDSGFYLCAWRATGGLSYEQYFGPGTRLTVT.